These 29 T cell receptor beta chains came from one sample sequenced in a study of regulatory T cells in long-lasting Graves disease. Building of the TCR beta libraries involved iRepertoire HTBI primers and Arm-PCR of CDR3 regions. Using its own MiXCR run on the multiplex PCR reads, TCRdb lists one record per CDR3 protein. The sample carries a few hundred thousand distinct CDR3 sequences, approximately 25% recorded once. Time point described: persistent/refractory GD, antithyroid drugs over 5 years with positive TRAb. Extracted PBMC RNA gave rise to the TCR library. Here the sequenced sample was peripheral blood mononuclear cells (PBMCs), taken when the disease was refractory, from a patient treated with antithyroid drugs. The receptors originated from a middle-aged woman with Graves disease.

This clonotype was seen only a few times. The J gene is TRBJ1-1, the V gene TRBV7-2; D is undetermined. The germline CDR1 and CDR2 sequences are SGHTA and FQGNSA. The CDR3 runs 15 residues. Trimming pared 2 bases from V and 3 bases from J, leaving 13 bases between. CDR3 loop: CASSLLIAVYTEAFF. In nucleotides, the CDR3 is TGTGCCAGCAGCTTATTGATCGCGGTATACACTGAAGCTTTCTTT.

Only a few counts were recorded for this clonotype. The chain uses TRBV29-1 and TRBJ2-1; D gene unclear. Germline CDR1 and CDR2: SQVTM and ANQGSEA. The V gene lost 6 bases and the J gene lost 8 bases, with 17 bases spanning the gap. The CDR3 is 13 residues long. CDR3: CSVSSIVLDEQFF. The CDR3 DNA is TGCAGCGTCTCTAGTATCGTTTTGGATGAGCAGTTCTTC.

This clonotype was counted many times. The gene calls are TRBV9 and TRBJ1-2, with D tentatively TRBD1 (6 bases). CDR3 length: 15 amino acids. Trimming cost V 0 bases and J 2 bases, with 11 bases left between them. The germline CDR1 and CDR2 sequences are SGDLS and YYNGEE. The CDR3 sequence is CASSVGPGANYGYTF. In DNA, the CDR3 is TGTGCCAGCAGCGTAGGCCCGGGGGCGAACTATGGCTACACCTTC.

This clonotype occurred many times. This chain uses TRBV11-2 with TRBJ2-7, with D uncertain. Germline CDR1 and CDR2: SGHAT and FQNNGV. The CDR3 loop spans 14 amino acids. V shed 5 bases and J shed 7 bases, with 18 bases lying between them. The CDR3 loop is CASSTTRGVREQYF. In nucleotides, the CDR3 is TGTGCCAGCAGCACCACCCGTGGGGTAAGGGAGCAGTACTTC.

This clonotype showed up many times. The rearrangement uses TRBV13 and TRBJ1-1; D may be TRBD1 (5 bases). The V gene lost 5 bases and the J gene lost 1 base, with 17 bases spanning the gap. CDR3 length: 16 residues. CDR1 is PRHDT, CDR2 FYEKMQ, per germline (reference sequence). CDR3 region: CASSGVGVEGNTEAFF. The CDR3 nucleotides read TGTGCCAGCAGCGGAGTAGGGGTGGAGGGGAACACTGAAGCTTTCTTT.

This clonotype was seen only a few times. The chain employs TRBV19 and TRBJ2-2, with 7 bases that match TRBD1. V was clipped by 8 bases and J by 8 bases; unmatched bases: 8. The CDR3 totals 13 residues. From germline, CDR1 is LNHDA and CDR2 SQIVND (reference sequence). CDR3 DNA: TGTGCCAGTGGCTACAGGGGCTCGGGGGAGCTGTTTTTT. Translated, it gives CASGYRGSGELFF.

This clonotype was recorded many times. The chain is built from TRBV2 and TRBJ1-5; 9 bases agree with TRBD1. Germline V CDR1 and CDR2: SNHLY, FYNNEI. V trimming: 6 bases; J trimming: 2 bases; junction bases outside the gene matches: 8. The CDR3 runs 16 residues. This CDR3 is CASSRTGVFGNQPQHF. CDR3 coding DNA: TGTGCCAGCAGCCGGACAGGGGTGTTTGGCAATCAGCCCCAGCATTTT.

The CDR3 reads CASSLPPGGAEIDTQYF. CDR3 sequence (DNA): TGTGCCAGCAGTTTACCCCCAGGGGGCGCGGAGATAGATACGCAGTATTTT. V is TRBV28 and J is TRBJ2-3; TRBD1 matches at 8 bases. Germline assignment: CDR1 MDHEN and CDR2 SYDVKM. V shed 2 bases, J shed 5 bases, and the junction held 12 bases outside the gene matches. This CDR3 spans 17 amino acids.

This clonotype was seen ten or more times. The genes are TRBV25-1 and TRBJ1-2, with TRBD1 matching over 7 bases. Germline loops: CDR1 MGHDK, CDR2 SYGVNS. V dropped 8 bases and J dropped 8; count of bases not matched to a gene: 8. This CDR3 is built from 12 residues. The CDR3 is CASEGGYGGYTF. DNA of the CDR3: TGTGCCAGCGAAGGGGGCTATGGAGGCTACACCTTC.

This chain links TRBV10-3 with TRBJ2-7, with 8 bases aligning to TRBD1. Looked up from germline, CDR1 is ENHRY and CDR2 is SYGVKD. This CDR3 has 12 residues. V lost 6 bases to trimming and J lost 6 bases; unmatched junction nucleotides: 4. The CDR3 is CAIRNTGGEQYF. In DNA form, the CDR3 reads TGTGCCATCAGGAATACAGGGGGCGAGCAGTACTTC.

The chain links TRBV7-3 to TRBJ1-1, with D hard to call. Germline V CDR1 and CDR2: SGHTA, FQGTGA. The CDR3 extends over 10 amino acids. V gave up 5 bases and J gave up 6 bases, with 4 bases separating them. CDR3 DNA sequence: TGTGCCAGCAGCCATCCTGAAGCTTTCTTT. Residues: CASSHPEAFF.

The CDR3 protein is CASSPLQSSYEQYF. As DNA, the CDR3 is TGTGCCAGCAGCCCTCTGCAGAGCTCCTACGAGCAGTACTTC. This chain uses TRBV6-1 with TRBJ2-7; no definite D call. The V end lost 6 bases, the J end lost 0 bases, and 12 bases lay between the germline ends. The CDR3 has 14 amino acids. Per the germline V gene, CDR1 is MNHNS and CDR2 is SASEGT.

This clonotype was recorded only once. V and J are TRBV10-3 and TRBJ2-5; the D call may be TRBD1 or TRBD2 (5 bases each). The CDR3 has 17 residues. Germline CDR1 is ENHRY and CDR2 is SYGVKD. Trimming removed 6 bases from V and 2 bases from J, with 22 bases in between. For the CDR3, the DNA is TGTGCCATCAGCGGGACCGGCGGATCTTATAAACAAGAGACCCAGTACTTC. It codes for CAISGTGGSYKQETQYF.

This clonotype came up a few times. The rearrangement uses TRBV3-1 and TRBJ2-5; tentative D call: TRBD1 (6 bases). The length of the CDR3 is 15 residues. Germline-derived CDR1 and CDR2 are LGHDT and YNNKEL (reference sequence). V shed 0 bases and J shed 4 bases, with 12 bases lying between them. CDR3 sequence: CASSQDSGVVETQYF. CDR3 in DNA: TGTGCCAGCAGCCAAGATTCAGGGGTGGTAGAGACCCAGTACTTC.

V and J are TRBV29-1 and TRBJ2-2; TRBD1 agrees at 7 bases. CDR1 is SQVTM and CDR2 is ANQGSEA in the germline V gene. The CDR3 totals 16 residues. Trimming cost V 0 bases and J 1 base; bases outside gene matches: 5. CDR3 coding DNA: TGCAGCGTTGAAGATTGGACAGGCGGGAACACCGGGGAGCTGTTTTTT. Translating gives CSVEDWTGGNTGELFF.

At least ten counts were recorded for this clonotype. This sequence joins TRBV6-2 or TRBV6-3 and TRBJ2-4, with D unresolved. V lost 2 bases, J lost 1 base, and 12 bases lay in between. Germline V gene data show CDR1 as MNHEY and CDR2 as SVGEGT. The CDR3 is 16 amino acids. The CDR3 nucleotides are TGTGCCAGCAGTTACGAGGCTAGATGGGCCAAAAACATTCAGTACTTC. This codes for CASSYEARWAKNIQYF.

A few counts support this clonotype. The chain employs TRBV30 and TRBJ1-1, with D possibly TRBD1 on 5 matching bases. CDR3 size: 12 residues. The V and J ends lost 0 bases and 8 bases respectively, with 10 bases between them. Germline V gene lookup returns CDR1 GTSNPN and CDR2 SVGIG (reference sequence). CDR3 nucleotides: TGTGCCTGGAGTGTACTACAGGAGGAAGCTTTCTTT. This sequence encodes CAWSVLQEEAFF. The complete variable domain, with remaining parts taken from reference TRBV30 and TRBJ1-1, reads SQTIHQWPATLVQPVGSPLSLECTVEGTSNPNLYWYRQAAGRGLQLLFYSVGIGQISSEVPQNLSASRPQDRQFILSSKKLLLSDSGFYLCAWSVLQEEAFFGQGTRLTVV.

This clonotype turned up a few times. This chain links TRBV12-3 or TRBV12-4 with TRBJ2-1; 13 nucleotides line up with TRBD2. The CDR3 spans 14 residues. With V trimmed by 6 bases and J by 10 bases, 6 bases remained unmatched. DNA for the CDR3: TGTGCCAGCAGAGGACTAGCGGGAGTTCGAGAGCAGTTCTTC. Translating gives CASRGLAGVREQFF.

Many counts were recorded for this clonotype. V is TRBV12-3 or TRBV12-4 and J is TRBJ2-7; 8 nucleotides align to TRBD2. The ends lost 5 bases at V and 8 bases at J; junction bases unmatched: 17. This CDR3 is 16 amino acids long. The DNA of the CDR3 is TGTGCCAGCAGTCTCCGGGGGGGGGGACTAGGGGGGAAGCAGTACTTC. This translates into CASSLRGGGLGGKQYF.

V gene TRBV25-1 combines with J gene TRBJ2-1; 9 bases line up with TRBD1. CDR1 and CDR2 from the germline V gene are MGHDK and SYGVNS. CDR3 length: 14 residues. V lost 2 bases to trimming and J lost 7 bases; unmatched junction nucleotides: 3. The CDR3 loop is CASSEEGTGNEQFF. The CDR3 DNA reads TGTGCCAGCAGTGAAGAGGGGACAGGGAATGAGCAGTTCTTC.

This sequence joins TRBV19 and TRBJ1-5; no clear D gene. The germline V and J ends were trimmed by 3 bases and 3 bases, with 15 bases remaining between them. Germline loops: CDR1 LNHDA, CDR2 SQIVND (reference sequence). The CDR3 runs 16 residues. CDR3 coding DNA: TGTGCCAGTAGTATGACGCGGTGGAGGGTCAATCAGCCCCAGCATTTT. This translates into CASSMTRWRVNQPQHF.

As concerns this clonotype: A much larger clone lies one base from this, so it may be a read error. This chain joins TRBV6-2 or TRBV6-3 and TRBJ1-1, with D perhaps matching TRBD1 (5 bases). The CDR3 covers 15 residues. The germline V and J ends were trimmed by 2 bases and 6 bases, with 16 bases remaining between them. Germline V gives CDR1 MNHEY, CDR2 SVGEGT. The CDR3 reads CASSYRGASESEAFF. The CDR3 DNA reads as TGTGCCAGCAGTTACCGTGGGGCGTCGGAGTCTGAAGCTTTCTTT.

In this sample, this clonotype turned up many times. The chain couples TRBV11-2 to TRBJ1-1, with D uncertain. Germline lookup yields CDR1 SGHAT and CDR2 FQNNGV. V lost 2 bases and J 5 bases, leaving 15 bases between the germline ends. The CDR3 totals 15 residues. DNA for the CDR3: TGTGCCAGCAGCTTAAAGACACCGGGAGAGACTGAAGCTTTCTTT. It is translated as CASSLKTPGETEAFF.

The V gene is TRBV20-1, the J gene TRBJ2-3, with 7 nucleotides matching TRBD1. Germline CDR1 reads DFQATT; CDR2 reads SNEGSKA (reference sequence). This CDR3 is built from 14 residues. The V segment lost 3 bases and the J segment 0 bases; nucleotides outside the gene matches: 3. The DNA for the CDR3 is TGCAGTGCTAGGGGACAGCTGAGCACAGATACGCAGTATTTT. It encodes CSARGQLSTDTQYF.

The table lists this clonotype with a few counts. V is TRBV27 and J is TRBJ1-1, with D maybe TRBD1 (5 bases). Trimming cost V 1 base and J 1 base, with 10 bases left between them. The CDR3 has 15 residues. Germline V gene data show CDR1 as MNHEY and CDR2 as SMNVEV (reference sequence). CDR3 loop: CASSLFEGRNTEAFF. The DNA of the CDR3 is TGTGCCAGCAGTTTATTTGAGGGGAGGAACACTGAAGCTTTCTTT.

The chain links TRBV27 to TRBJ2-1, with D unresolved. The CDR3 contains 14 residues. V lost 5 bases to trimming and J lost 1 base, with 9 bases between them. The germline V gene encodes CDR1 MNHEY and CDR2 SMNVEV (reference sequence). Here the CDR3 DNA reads TGTGCCAGCAGTCCCCCCCCTTCCTACAATGAGCAGTTCTTC. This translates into CASSPPPSYNEQFF.

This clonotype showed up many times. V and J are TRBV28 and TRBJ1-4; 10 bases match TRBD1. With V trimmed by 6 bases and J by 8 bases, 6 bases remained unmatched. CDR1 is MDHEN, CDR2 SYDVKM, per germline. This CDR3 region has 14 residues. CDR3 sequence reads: CASSPTGGEEKLFF. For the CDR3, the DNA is TGTGCCAGCAGCCCGACAGGGGGCGAAGAAAAACTGTTTTTT.

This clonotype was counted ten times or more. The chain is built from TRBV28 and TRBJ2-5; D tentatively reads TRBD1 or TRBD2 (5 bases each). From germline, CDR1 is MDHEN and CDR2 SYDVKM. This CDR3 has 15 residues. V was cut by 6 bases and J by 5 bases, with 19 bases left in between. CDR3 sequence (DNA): TGTGCCAGCAGCCCTCTCGTTGGGGACCTGGAGACCCAGTACTTC. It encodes CASSPLVGDLETQYF.

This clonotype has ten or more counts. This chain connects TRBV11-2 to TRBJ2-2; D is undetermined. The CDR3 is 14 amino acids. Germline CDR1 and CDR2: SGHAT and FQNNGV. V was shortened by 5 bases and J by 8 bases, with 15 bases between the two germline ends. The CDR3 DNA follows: TGTGCCAGCAGCCCGCTACGCACGTCTGGGGAGCTGTTTTTT. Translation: CASSPLRTSGELFF.